This paragraph covers one T cell receptor beta chain sequence. The data originate from a study of technical replicates of blood from a handful of donors. The table came from immunoSEQ multiplex PCR; TCRdb's copy has only in-frame clones and leaves some out. This sample carries about 80,000 clones, roughly 98% of them seen once, and the ten largest clones take approximately 0.14%. The TCR sequence derives from a human donor in good health. Material: T cells isolated from PBMCs.

The CDR3 sequence is CASSTDRAFNQPQHF. DNA of the CDR3: TGTGCCAGTAGTACGGACAGGGCGTTCAATCAGCCCCAGCATTTT. This chain connects TRBV19 to TRBJ1-5; 8 bases agree with TRBD1. V lost 4 bases and J lost 3; bases outside the gene matches: 5. The length of the CDR3 is 15 residues. CDR1 is LNHDA and CDR2 is SQIVND in the germline V gene (reference sequence).